The 2 T cell receptor beta chains given below trace back to one sample, sequenced in a study of cytomegalovirus exposure and HLA in healthy donors (dated by TCRdb to about 2017). The method behind the library was the immunoSEQ multiplex PCR assay. For the multiplex PCR, a mixture combining 60 forward primers for TCR Vbeta segments and 13 reverse primers for TCR Jbeta segments was used. Here the immuneACCESS table is served through TCRdb, limited to in-frame sequences with V and J called. Missing clones are a known gap in these copies; in checked studies unresolved V genes cover under half, and the rest lacks a known reason. A total of some 180,000 clones appear in this sample, roughly 10% of them only once. The top ten hold approximately 1.5% of the sample. The sample taken for sequencing was PBMCs. Source of these receptors: a young woman in good health and CMV-seropositive.

The sample holds a few counts of this clone. V is TRBV5-1 and J is TRBJ2-3; TRBD2 matches at 9 bases. The CDR3 has 16 amino acids. Germline lookup yields CDR1 SGHRS and CDR2 YFSETQ. V shed 1 base and J 2 bases; nucleotides not matched to a gene: 5. This CDR3 reads CASSLNGGRDTDTQYF. The CDR3 nucleotides read TGCGCCAGCAGCTTGAATGGCGGGAGGGACACAGATACGCAGTATTTT.

Only a few counts were recorded for this clone. J is TRBJ1-2 and V is TRBV5-1; 9 nucleotides agree with TRBD1. Germline-derived CDR1 and CDR2 are SGHRS and YFSETQ. Trimming took 4 bases from V and 3 from J; bases not matched to a gene: 4. The CDR3 is 14 residues long. In DNA, the CDR3 is TGCGCCAGCAGCCCGACAGGGGGGGACTATGGCTACACCTTC. This codes for CASSPTGGDYGYTF.